This T cell receptor beta chain was obtained from a study of response to subunit inactivated influenza vaccine listed by TCRdb under 2018. Describing the broader study: The study used deep quantitative T cell receptor repertoire profiling to track responses to a trivalent subunit inactivated influenza vaccine.

Library prep was done by RT-PCR. Sequencing was performed on an Illumina HiSeq 2500. TCRdb trimmed the raw reads at Q25, called clones with MiXCR and kept productive beta chains. Rows are unified per CDR3 protein, each entry keeping the most common DNA and genes. The sample data list 500,000 to 650,000 distinct CDR3 sequences, and roughly 8.2% of these were observed just once. Under 15% of the sample comes from the top ten. According to the germline V gene, CDR1 reads SGHAT and CDR2 reads FQNNGV. V and J are truncated by 5 bases and 5 bases respectively, leaving an intervening sequence of 16 bases. The CDR3 sequence holds 14 residues, the cysteine and phenylalanine included. The read is trimmed to its CDR3 DNA, 42 bases read in frame from base 1. On the study overall, not on this receptor specifically: It was suggested by the authors that each seasonal influenza vaccination may recruit only a limited number of new T cells.

Of note for this clonotype: Its antigen target is currently unknown. It has no much larger one-base neighbor in the sample; base qualities were not kept.

Sequences were derived from PBMCs from blood, sampled roughly 24 months after vaccination. This receptor was taken from a man aged 50 to 69 who received an inactivated influenza vaccine. Donor details come from another sample of the same person, matched by shared clones. The chain is assembled from TRBV11-2 and TRBJ2-7; no D gene call is confident. At the DNA level, the sequence is TGTGCCAGCAGCCGTAGCCGGGCCCCCCACGAGCAGTACTTC. The translation is CASSRSRAPHEQYF.